The clone carrying this T cell receptor (beta chain) was picked up many times. By quantitative 5'-RACE with molecular barcodes, the TCR beta libraries were made. In TCRdb, the 5' RACE reads were re-called with MiXCR into one record per CDR3 protein. The sample shows some 240,000 distinct CDR3 sequences, 8.6% of them seen only once. The data are from a study of CD8 T cells in ankylosing spondylitis. Per germline, CDR1 DFQATT and CDR2 SNEGSKA (reference sequence). The CDR3 is 14 residues long. Deletions cut 5 bases from V and 3 bases from J, with 16 bases between. Material: blood, either unsorted or a sorted T cell fraction (not recorded which). This receptor was identified in a male donor with ankylosing spondylitis or in good health (not recorded which). The rearrangement joins TRBV20-1 to TRBJ1-2, with unresolved D. The CDR3 bases are TGCAGTGCTCTAGAGATATCCGGTTACTATGGCTACACCTTC. Its protein product is CSALEISGYYGYTF.